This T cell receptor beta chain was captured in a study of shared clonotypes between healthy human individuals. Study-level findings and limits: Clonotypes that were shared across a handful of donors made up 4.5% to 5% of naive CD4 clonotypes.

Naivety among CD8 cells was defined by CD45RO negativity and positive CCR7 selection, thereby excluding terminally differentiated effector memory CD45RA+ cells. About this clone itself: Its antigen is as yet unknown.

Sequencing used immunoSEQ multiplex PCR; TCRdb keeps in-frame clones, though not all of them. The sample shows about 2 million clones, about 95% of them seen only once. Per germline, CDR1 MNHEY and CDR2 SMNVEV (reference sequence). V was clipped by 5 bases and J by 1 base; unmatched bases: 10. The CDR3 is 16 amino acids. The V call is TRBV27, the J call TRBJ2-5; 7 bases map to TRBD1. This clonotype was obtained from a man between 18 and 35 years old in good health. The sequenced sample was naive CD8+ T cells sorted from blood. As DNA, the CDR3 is TGTGCCAGCAGTCTCTGGACAGGAGGAACCCAAGAGACCCAGTACTTC. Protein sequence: CASSLWTGGTQETQYF.